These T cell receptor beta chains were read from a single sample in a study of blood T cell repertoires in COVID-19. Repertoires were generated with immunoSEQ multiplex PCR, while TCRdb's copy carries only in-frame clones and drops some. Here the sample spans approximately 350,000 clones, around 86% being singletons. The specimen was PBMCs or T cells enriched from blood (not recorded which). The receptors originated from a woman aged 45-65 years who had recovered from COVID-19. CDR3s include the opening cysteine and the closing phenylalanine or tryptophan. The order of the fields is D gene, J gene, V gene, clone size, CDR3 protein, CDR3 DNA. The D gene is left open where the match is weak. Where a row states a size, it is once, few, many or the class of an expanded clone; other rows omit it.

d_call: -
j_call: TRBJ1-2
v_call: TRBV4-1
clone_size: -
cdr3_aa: CASSAQGNYGYTF
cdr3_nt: TGCGCCAGCAGCGCGCAGGGGAACTATGGCTACACCTTC

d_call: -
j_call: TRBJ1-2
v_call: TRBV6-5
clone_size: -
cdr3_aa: CASSRGPWADYGYTF
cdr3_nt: TGTGCCAGCAGCCGCGGGCCCTGGGCAGATTATGGCTACACCTTC

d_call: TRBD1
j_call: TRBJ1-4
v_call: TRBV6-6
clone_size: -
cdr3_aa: CASSEGQPNEKLFF
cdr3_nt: TGTGCCAGCAGTGAGGGACAGCCTAATGAAAAACTGTTTTTT

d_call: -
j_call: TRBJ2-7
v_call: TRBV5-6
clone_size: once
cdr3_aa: CASSSFYEQYF
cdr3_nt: TGTGCCAGCAGCTCCTTCTACGAGCAGTACTTC

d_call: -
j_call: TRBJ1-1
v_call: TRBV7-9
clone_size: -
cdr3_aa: CASSFGLAGEGTEAFF
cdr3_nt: TGTGCCAGCAGCTTTGGGCTGGCAGGGGAAGGCACTGAAGCTTTCTTT

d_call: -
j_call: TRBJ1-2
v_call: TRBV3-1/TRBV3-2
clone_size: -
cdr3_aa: CASSQVTGNYGYTF
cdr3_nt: TGTGCCAGCAGCCAAGTTACGGGGAACTATGGCTACACCTTC

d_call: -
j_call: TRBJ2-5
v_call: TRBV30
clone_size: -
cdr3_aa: CAWSFELLRTQYF
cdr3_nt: TGTGCCTGGAGTTTTGAACTGCTGAGGACCCAGTACTTC

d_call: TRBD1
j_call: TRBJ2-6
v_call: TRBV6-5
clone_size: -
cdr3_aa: CASSRTGAGANVLTF
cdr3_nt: TGTGCCAGCAGTAGGACAGGGGCTGGGGCCAACGTCCTGACTTTC

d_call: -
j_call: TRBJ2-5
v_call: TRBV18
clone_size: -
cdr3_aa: CASSPPGAMETQYF
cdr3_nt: TGTGCCAGCTCACCACCGGGGGCTATGGAGACCCAGTACTTC

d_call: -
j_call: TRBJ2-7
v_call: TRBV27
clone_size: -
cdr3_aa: CASSLVAGPYEQYF
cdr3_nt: TGTGCCAGCAGTTTAGTCGCCGGTCCGTACGAGCAGTACTTC

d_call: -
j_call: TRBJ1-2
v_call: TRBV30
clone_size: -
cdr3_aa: CAWTTGSYGYTF
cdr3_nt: TGTGCCTGGACTACAGGGAGCTATGGCTACACCTTC

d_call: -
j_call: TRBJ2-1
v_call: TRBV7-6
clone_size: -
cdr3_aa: CASSLEGLNNEQFF
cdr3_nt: TGTGCCAGCAGCTTAGAAGGACTGAACAATGAGCAGTTCTTC

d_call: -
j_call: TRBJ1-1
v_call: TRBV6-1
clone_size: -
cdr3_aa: CASSEISGDTEAFF
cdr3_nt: TGTGCCAGCAGTGAAATTTCAGGGGACACTGAAGCTTTCTTT

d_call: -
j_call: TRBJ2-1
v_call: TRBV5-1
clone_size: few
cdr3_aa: CASSLGGVVFGNEQFF
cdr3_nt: TGCGCCAGCAGCCTAGGCGGGGTCGTATTTGGGAATGAGCAGTTCTTC

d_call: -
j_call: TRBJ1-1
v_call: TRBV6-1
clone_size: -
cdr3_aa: CASSEGYRKQGPITEAFF
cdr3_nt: TGTGCCAGCAGTGAAGGCTATCGGAAACAGGGTCCAATAACTGAAGCTTTCTTT

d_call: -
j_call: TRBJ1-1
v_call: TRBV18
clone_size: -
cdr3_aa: CASSNLQGRTEAFF
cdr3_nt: TGTGCCAGCTCCAACCTACAGGGCCGAACTGAAGCTTTCTTT

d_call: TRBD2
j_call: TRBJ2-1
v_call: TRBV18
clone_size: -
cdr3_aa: CASSPGTTFSSLDNEQFF
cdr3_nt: TGTGCCAGCTCACCTGGGACTACGTTCTCGAGTTTGGATAATGAGCAGTTCTTC

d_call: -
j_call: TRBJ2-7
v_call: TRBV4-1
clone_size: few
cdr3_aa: CASSHHSNEQYF
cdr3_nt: TGCGCCAGCAGCCACCACAGCAACGAGCAGTACTTC

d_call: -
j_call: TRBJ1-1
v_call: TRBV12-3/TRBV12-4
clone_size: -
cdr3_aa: CASSWGQLEAFF
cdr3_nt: TGTGCCAGCAGTTGGGGACAACTTGAAGCTTTCTTT

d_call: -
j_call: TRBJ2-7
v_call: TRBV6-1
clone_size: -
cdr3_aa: CASSVFFVKGDIAHEQYF
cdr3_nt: TGTGCCAGCAGTGTCTTTTTCGTTAAGGGGGACATCGCCCACGAGCAGTACTTC

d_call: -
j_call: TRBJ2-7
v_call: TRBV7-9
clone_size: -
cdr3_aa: CASNTYGGHEQYF
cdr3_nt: TGTGCCAGCAACACTTATGGAGGGCACGAGCAGTACTTC

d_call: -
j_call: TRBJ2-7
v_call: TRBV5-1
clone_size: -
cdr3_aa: CASSNSYEQYF
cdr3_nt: TGCGCCAGCAGTAACTCCTACGAGCAGTACTTC

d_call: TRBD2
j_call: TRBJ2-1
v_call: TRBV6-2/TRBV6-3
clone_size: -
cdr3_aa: CASSYRAGEAPDEQFF
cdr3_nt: TGTGCCAGCAGTTACCGAGCGGGAGAAGCCCCTGATGAGCAGTTCTTC

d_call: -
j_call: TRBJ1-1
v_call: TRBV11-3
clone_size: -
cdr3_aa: CASSPQRDTGWYTEAFF
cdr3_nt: TGTGCCAGCAGCCCCCAAAGGGACACAGGGTGGTACACTGAAGCTTTCTTT

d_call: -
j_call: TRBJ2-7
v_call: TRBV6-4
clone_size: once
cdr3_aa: CASSEQGSPTYEQYF
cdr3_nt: TGTGCCAGCAGTGAACAGGGTTCACCTACCTACGAGCAGTACTTC

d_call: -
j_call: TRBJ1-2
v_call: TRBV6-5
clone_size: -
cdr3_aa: CASSYSGAEDLYGYTF
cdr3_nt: TGTGCCAGCAGTTACTCGGGTGCGGAGGACTTATATGGCTACACCTTC

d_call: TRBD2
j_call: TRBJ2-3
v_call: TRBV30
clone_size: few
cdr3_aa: CAWTSGFSTDTQYF
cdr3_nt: TGTGCCTGGACTAGCGGTTTTAGCACAGATACGCAGTATTTT

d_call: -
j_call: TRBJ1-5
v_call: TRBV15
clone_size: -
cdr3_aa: CATSRAKGEPQHF
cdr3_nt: TGTGCCACCAGCAGAGCGAAGGGGGAGCCCCAGCATTTT

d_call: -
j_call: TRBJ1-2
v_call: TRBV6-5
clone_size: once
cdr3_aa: CASSYHFFRGTYGYTF
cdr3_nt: TGTGCCAGCAGTTACCATTTTTTCAGGGGAACCTATGGCTACACCTTC

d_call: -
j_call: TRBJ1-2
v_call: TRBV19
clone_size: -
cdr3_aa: CASSISAGFSGYTF
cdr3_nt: TGTGCCAGTAGTATAAGTGCGGGGTTCTCTGGCTACACCTTC

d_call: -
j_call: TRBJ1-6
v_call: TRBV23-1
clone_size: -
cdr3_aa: CASSQSAELDLSPMESPLHF
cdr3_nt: TGCGCCAGCAGTCAGTCGGCAGAGCTCGACCTATCCCCTATGGAGTCACCCCTCCACTTT

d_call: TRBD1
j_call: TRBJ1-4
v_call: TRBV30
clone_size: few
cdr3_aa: CACLTGTNEKLFF
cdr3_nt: TGTGCCTGCCTGACAGGGACGAATGAAAAACTGTTTTTT

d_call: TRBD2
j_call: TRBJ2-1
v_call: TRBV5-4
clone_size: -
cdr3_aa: CASSLARLAGANEQFF
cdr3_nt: TGTGCCAGCAGCTTGGCGCGTCTAGCGGGGGCCAATGAGCAGTTCTTC

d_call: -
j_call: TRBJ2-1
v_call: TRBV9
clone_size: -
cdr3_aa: CASSPEVTDSSYNEQFF
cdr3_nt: TGTGCCAGCAGCCCAGAGGTCACGGACAGCTCCTACAATGAGCAGTTCTTC

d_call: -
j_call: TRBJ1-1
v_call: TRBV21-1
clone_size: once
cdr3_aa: CASSKDSTDTEAFF
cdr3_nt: TGTGCCAGCAGCAAAGATAGTACGGACACTGAAGCTTTCTTT

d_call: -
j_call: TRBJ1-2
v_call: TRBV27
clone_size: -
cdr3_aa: CASSPAGNGYTF
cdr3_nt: TGTGCCAGCAGTCCCGCGGGTAATGGCTACACCTTC

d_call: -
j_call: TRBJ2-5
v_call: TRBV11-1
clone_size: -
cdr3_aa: CASRYRPQETQYF
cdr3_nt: TGTGCCAGCAGATATAGACCACAGGAGACCCAGTACTTC

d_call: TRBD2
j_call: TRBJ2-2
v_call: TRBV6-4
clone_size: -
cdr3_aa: CASSKQGLAATGELFF
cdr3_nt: TGTGCCAGCAGTAAACAGGGACTAGCGGCCACCGGGGAGCTGTTTTTT

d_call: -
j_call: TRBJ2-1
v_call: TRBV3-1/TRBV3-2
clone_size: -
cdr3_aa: CASSQRRGNEQFF
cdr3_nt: TGTGCCAGCAGCCAGAGACGGGGCAATGAGCAGTTCTTC